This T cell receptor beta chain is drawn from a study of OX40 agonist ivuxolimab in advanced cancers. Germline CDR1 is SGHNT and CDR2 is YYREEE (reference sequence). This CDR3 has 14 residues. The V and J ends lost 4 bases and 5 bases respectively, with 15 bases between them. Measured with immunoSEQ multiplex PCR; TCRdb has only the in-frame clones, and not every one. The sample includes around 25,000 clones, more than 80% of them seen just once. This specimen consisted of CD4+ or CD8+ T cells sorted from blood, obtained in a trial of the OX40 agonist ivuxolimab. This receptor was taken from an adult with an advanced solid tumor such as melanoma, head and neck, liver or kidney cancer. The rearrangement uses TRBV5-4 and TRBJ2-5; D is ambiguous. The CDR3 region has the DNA TGTGCCAGCAGCGCGAGTCAGGCCGGGGAGACCCAGTACTTC. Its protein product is CASSASQAGETQYF.